This record concerns one T cell receptor beta chain sequence. The antigen is undetermined. The PCR had 60 Vbeta and 13 Jbeta primers. Measured with immunoSEQ multiplex PCR; TCRdb has only the in-frame clones, and not every one. The data show 150,000 or so clones, more than 60% seen once. The sample belongs to a study of cytomegalovirus exposure and HLA in healthy donors. General study findings and limits: As confirmed in vitro, three CMV-associated chains were specific for CMV antigens. Previously analyzed data showed that most TCR beta V segments were productive at a frequency of about 87% or about 30%. One variant, a missense change in DCLRE1C, was linked in a later analysis to TCR beta V- and J-gene trimming.

The TCR comes from a man younger than 35 in good health and CMV-seropositive. Sequencing input: PBMCs.

The CDR3 loop is CASSQGTVAGGSYNEQFF. CDR3 bases: TGCGCCAGCAGCCAAGGGACTGTAGCGGGAGGATCCTACAATGAGCAGTTCTTC. The V call is TRBV4-1, the J call TRBJ2-1; 10 positions match TRBD2. The CDR3 is 18 amino acids. Germline CDR1 reads MGHRA; CDR2 reads YSYEKL. V shed 1 base, J shed 1 base, and the junction held 7 bases outside the gene matches.